This TCR beta chain is drawn from a study of STAT5B mutations in CD4+ large granular lymphocyte leukemia. Losses at the gene ends were 3 bases for V and 4 bases for J; bases not matched to a gene: 5. This CDR3 comprises 15 residues. Germline CDR1 reads SGHDN; CDR2 reads FVKESK. This clone was recorded only once. TCRdb's copy holds only in-frame clones and misses some; the assay was immunoSEQ multiplex PCR. The repertoire holds around 20,000 clones, about 80% seen once, with about 4.3% in the top ten. The TCR comes from a human donor in good health. The chain carries TRBV14 and TRBJ2-5, with 10 nucleotides matching TRBD2. The specimen was CD4+ T cells from blood buffy coats. The CDR3 DNA reads TGTGCCAGCAGCCAGAGGACTAGCGGAGCAGAGACCCAGTACTTC. Residues: CASSQRTSGAETQYF.